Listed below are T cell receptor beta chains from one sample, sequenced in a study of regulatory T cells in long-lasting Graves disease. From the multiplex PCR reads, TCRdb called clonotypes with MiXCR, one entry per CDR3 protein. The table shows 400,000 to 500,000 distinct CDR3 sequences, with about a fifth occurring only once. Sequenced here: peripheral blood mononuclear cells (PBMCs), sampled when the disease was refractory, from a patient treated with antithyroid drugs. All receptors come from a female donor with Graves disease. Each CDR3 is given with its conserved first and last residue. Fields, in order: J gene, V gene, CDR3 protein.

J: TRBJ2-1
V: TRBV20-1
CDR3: CSARWRGWETQFF

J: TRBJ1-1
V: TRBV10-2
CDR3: CASSDPGQGSGTEAFF

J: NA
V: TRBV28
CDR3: CASSQGLAGINEQFF

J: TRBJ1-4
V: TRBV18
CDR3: CASSEGGEKLFF

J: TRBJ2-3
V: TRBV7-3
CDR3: CASSLPGRADTQYF

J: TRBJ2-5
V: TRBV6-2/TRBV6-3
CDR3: CASREGFRETQYF

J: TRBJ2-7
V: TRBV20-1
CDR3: CSAKERGGPWYEQYF

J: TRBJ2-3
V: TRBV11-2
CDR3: CASSLAGFPTDTQYF

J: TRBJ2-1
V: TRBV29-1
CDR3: CSAERETSPYNEQFF

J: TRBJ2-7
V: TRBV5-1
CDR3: CASSLAGASEQYF

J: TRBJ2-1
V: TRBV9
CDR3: CASSVGVRGYFNEQFF

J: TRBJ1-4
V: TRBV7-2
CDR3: CASSLAVGPNEKLFF

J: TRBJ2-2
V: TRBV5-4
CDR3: CASSLGLAGGMNTGELFF

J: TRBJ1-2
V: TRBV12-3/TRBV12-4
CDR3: CASNTGKGNGYTF

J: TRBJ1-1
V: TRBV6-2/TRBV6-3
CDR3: CASTPARQGEAFF

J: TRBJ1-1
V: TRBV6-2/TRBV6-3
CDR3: CASIKGGVMTLNTEAFF

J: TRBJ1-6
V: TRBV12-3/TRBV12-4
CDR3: CASSPTGGDSPLHF

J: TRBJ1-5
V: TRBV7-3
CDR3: CASSPKGGAGQPQHF

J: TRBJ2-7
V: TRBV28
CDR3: CASSPAGYEQYF

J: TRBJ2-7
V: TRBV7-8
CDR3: CASSLPTGTNPYEQYF

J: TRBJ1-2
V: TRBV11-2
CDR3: CASSSDSRYGYTF

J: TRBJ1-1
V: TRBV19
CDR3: CASSIPSGRPSTEAFF

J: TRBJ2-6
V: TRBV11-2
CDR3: CASSLWANVLTF

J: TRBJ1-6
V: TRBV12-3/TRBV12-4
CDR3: CASSLEAGNSPLHF

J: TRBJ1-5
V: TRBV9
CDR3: CASTHPRGFGNQPQHF

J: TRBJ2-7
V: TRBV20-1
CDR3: CSALLAESSYEQYF

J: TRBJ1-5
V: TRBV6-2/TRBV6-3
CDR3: CASSQTSTRAQPQHF

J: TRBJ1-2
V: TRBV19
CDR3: CASRQLAEIYGYTF

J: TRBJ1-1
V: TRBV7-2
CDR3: CASSVTGGIAEAFF

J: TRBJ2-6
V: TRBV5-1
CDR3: CASSWNSGANVLTF